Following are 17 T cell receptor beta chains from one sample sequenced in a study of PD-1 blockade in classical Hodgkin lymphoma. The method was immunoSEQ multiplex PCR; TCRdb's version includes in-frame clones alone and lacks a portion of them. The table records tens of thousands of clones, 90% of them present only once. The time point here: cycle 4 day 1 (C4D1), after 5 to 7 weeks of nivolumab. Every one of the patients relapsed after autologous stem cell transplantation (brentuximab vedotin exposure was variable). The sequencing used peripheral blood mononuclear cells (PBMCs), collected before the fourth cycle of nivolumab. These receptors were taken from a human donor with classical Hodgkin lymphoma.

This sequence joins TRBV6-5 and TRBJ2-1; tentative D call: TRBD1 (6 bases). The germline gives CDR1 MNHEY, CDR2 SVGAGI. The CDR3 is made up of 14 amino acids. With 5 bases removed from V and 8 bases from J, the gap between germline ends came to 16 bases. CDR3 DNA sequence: TGTGCCAGCAGTAGACAGGAGTGGAAGTATGAGCAGTTCTTC. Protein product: CASSRQEWKYEQFF.

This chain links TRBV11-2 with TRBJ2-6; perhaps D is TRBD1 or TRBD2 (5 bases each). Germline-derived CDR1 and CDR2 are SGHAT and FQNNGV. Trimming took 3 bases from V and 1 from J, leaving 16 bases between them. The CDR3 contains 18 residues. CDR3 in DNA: TGTGCCAGCAGCTTGGGCGCTGGGACCGTATCTGGGGCCAACGTCCTGACTTTC. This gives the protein CASSLGAGTVSGANVLTF.

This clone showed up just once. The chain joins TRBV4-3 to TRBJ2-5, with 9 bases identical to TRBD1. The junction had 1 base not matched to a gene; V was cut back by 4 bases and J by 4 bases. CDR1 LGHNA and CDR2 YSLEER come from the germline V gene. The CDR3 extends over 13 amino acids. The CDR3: CASSPQGAETQYF. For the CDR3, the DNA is TGCGCCAGCAGCCCACAGGGGGCAGAGACCCAGTACTTC.

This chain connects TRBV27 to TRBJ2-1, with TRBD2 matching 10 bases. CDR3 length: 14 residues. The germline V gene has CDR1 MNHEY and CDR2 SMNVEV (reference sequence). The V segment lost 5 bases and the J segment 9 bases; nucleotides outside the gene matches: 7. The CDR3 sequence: CASSLSGGHVEQFF. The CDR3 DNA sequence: TGTGCCAGCAGTCTTAGCGGGGGGCACGTTGAGCAGTTCTTC.

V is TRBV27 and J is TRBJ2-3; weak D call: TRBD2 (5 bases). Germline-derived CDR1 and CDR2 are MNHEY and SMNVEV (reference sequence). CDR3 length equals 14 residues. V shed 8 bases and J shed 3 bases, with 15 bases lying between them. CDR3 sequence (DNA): TGTGCCAGCCGCTTTGGGGAGTTAACAGATACGCAGTATTTT. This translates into CASRFGELTDTQYF.

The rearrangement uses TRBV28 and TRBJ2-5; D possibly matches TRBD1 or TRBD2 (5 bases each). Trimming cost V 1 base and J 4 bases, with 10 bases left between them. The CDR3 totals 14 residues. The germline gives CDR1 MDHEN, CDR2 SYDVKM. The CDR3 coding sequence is TGTGCCAGCAGTTTATTCGGGGCAGGAGAGACCCAGTACTTC. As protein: CASSLFGAGETQYF.

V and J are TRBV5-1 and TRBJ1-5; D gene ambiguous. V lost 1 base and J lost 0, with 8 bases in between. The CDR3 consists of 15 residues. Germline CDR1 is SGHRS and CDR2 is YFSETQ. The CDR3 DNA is TGCGCCAGCAGCTTGTTTGGAGCTAGCAATCAGCCCCAGCATTTT. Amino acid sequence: CASSLFGASNQPQHF.

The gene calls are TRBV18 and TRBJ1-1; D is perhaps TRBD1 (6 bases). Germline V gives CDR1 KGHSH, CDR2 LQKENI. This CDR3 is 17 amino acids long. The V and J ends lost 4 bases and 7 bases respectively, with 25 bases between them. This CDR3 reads CASSQEPGHVGVGEAFF. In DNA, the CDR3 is TGTGCCAGCTCACAGGAACCGGGACACGTAGGAGTTGGTGAAGCTTTCTTT.

The CDR3 sequence is CAWSGAGQGNQPQHF. In DNA form, the CDR3 reads TGTGCCTGGAGTGGAGCGGGACAGGGCAATCAGCCCCAGCATTTT. The J gene is TRBJ1-5, the V gene TRBV30; 8 bases line up with TRBD1. Per germline, CDR1 GTSNPN and CDR2 SVGIG (reference sequence). This CDR3 has 15 amino acids. The trim removed 1 base at V and 2 bases at J, leaving 4 bases unmatched.

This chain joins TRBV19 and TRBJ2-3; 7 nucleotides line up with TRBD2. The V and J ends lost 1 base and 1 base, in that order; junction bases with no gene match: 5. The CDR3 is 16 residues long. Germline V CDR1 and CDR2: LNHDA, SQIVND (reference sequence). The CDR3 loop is CASSIGEGGGTDTQYF. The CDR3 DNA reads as TGTGCCAGTAGTATAGGAGAGGGAGGGGGCACAGATACGCAGTATTTT.

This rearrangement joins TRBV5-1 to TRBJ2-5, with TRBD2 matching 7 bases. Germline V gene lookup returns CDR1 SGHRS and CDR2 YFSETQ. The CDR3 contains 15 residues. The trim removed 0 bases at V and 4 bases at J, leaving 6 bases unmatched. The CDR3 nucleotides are TGCGCCAGCAGCTTGGGACCGGGGAGGGGAGAGACCCAGTACTTC. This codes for CASSLGPGRGETQYF.

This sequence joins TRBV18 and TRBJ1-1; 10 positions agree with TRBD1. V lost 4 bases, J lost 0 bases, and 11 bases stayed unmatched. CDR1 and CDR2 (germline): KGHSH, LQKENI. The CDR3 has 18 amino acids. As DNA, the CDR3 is TGTGCCAGCTCACAAATGCTCCCGGGACAGGGGCTGAACACTGAAGCTTTCTTT. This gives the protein CASSQMLPGQGLNTEAFF.

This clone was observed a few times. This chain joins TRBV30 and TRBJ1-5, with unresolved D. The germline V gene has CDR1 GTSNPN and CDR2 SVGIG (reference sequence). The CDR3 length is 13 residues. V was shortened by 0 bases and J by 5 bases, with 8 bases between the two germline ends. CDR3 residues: CAWSVERDQPQHF. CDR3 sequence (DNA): TGTGCCTGGAGTGTTGAAAGGGATCAGCCCCAGCATTTT.

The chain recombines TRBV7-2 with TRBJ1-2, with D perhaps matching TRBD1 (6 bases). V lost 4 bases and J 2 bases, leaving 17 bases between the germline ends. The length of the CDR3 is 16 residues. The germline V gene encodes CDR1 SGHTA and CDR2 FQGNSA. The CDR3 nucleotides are TGTGCCAGCAGCTCGTCCGGGACACCCTCAAACTATGGCTACACCTTC. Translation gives CASSSSGTPSNYGYTF.

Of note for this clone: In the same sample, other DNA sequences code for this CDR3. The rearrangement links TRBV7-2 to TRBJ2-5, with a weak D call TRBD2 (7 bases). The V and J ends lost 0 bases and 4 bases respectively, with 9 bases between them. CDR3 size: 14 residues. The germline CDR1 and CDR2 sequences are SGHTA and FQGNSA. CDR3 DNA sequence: TGTGCCAGCAGCTTAGCGGGGGGGCGAGAGACCCAGTACTTC. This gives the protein CASSLAGGRETQYF. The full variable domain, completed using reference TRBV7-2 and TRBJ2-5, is GAGVSQSPSNKVTEKGKDVELRCDPISGHTALYWYRQSLGQGLEFLIYFQGNSAPDKSGLPSDRFSAERTGGSVSTLTIQRTQQEDSAVYLCASSLAGGRETQYFGPGTRLLVL.

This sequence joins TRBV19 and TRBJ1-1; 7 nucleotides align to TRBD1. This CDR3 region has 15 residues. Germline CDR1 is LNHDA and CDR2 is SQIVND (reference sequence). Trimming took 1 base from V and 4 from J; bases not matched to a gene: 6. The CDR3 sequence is CASSIGRQGGTEAFF. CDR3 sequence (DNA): TGTGCCAGTAGTATAGGTCGACAGGGTGGCACTGAAGCTTTCTTT.

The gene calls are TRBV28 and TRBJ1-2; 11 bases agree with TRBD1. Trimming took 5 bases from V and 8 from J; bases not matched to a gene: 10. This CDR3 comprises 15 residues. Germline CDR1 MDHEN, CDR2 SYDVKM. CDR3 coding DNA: TGTGCCAGCAGTGGAACCGGGACAGGGGGTGAAGGCTACACCTTC. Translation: CASSGTGTGGEGYTF.